This T cell receptor beta chain was obtained from a study of patients and donors after allogeneic stem cell transplantation. The junction had 3 bases not matched to a gene; V was cut back by 3 bases and J by 5 bases. The CDR3 extends over 13 amino acids. Using its own MiXCR run on the RT-PCR reads, TCRdb lists one record per CDR3 protein. This table has fewer than 60,000 distinct CDR3 sequences, 13% appearing once. In this sample, this clonotype turned up many times. Material: blood, either unsorted or a sorted T cell fraction (not recorded which). This chain uses TRBV12-3 or TRBV12-4 with TRBJ1-2, with TRBD1 matching over 7 bases. The sequence was obtained from a human donor who was either an allogeneic HSCT recipient or a stem cell or donor lymphocyte infusion donor (not recorded which). It is not recorded whose cells these are; they may come from a transplant donor. The CDR3 DNA reads as TGTGCCAGCAGTTTGCCAGGGGGATATGGCTACACCTTC. Translating it yields CASSLPGGYGYTF.